This TCR beta chain was identified during a study of regulatory T cells in long-lasting Graves disease. Study outcomes and limitations: Thyroid tissue went unexamined; only peripheral blood was analyzed.

HTBI primers from iRepertoire and Arm-PCR of CDR3 regions yielded the TCR beta libraries. Authors' processing steps: Throughout the samples, researchers identified some 57 TRBV and more than twelve TRBJ segments. TCRdb reanalysed the multiplex PCR reads using MiXCR and keeps one entry per CDR3 protein. The V and J calls shown here were made by TCRdb, not taken from the authors' results. The data hold approximately 540,000 distinct CDR3 sequences, with around 12% observed a single time. V lost 8 bases and J lost 0, with 10 bases in between. CDR3 size: 13 residues. Per the germline V gene, CDR1 is SNHLY and CDR2 is FYNNEI. Described time point: newly diagnosed GD, antithyroid drugs for less than 3 months. With RNA extracted from PBMCs as input, the TCR library was made. Per American Thyroid Association guidelines, Graves' disease was diagnosed. This clonotype was observed many times. The target antigen is unknown.

This same sample was also part of a study on T cells in Graves' hyperthyroidism and ophthalmopathy.

V and J are TRBV2 and TRBJ1-1, with D possibly matching TRBD1 (6 bases). The TCR comes from a woman aged 25 to 39 with Graves disease. The specimen was peripheral blood mononuclear cells (PBMCs), collected at new diagnosis, from a patient treated with antithyroid drugs. In DNA, the CDR3 is TGTGCCAGCCGGACAGATGTGAACACTGAAGCTTTCTTT. Encoded protein: CASRTDVNTEAFF.